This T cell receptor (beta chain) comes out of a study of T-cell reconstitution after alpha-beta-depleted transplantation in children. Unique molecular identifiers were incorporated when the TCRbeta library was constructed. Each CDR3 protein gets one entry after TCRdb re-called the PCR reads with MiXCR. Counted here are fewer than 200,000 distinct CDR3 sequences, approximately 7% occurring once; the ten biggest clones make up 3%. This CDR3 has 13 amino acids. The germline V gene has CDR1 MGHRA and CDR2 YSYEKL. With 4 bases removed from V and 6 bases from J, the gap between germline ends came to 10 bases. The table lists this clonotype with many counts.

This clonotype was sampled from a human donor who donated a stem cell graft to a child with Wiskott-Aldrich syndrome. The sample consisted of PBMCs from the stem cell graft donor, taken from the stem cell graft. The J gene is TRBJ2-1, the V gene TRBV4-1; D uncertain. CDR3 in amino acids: CASSLDPGNEQFF. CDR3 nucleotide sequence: TGCGCCAGCAGCCTAGATCCGGGCAATGAGCAGTTCTTC.